This TCR beta chain originates from a study of spatial heterogeneity in lung cancer. Looking at the study overall: Alpha-chain sequences were consistently detected less often than beta-chain sequences. An average of more than ten raw reads was observed per unique TCR and UMI combination.

This clonotype came up many times. The library was prepared for alpha chains; this beta chain is a stray read, so its frequency means little. Unique molecular identifiers, one per molecule, were present on every TCR cDNA molecule. MiXCR, applied by TCRdb to the 5' RACE reads, yields one record per CDR3 protein. The top ten hold 10% of the sample, which has about 12,000 distinct CDR3 sequences, roughly 6.2% seen once. Germline CDR1 is SEHNR and CDR2 is FQNEAQ (reference sequence). The CDR3 spans 16 residues. The V gene end was trimmed by 1 base and the J gene end by 6 bases; junction bases not matched to a gene: 6. This sample's time point: sample taken at primary tumor resection. Material for sequencing was whole RNA from tumor, nontumor lung or frozen PBMC, left unsorted.

This rearrangement joins TRBV7-9 to TRBJ1-4; 9 nucleotides match TRBD1. The sequenced sample was normal lung tissue next to the tumor, obtained at surgery. The clonotype originates from a male donor with early-stage non-small cell lung cancer. The CDR3 protein is CASSLVWTGEDEKLFF. For the CDR3, the DNA is TGTGCCAGCAGCTTAGTCTGGACAGGGGAGGATGAAAAACTGTTTTTT.